The next 25 T cell receptor beta chains were all read from a single sample in a study of T-cell reconstitution after alpha-beta-depleted transplantation in children. Using unique molecular identifiers, the investigators prepared the TCRbeta library. TCRdb re-analysed the PCR reads in MiXCR, keeping a single row per CDR3 protein. The sample holds a few hundred thousand distinct CDR3 sequences, about a quarter seen once. Source: PBMCs, taken before TCRalphabeta/CD19-depleted stem cell transplant. Every receptor here comes from a boy under two years old with Wiskott-Aldrich syndrome, due to receive a stem cell transplant.

This clonotype was counted only a few times. The genes are TRBV5-6 and TRBJ2-7; the match to TRBD1 covers 9 bases. V lost 1 base, J lost 4 bases, and 6 bases stayed unmatched. The germline V gene encodes CDR1 SGHDT and CDR2 YYEEEE. The CDR3 has 15 amino acids. CDR3 nucleotides: TGTGCCAGCAGCTTGACCGGGACAGGGTTGTACGAGCAGTACTTC. This gives the protein CASSLTGTGLYEQYF.

This clonotype came up many times. This chain links TRBV5-1 with TRBJ2-7, with D possibly being TRBD1 or TRBD2 (5 bases each). There are 13 residues in the CDR3. Trimming took 0 bases from V and 7 from J, leaving 11 bases between them. CDR1 and CDR2 from the germline V gene are SGHRS and YFSETQ. CDR3 sequence: CASSLGPGGEQYF. The CDR3 DNA reads as TGCGCCAGCAGCTTGGGACCTGGGGGTGAGCAGTACTTC.

In its sample, this clonotype was seen a few times. V usage is TRBV20-1 and J usage is TRBJ2-1; D unresolved. Germline CDR1 and CDR2: DFQATT and SNEGSKA (reference sequence). The CDR3 is 14 residues long. V lost 0 bases and J lost 9, with 15 bases in between. The DNA of the CDR3 is TGCAGTGCTAGAGATCCGAGTACTATTAGTGAGCAGTTCTTC. As protein: CSARDPSTISEQFF.

This rearrangement joins TRBV18 to TRBJ2-2; D gene ambiguous. V was shortened by 2 bases and J by 7 bases, with 8 bases between the two germline ends. The CDR3 has 13 amino acids. Germline assignment: CDR1 KGHSH and CDR2 LQKENI. For the CDR3, the DNA is TGTGCCAGCTCACCAGGGATCGACGGGGAGCTGTTTTTT. The encoded protein is CASSPGIDGELFF.

The rearrangement joins TRBV7-2 to TRBJ1-4; TRBD1 matches 9 bases. J was trimmed by 7 bases and V by 3 bases; bases with no gene match: 3. Germline V CDR1 and CDR2: SGHTA, FQGNSA. The CDR3 is 14 amino acids. The CDR3 region is CASSLDRGSEKLFF. In DNA, the CDR3 is TGTGCCAGCAGCTTGGACAGGGGATCTGAAAAACTGTTTTTT.

This clonotype has just a few counts. The chain uses TRBV10-3 and TRBJ2-7, with 11 bases identical to TRBD2. Looked up from germline, CDR1 is ENHRY and CDR2 is SYGVKD. Trimming cost V 4 bases and J 4 bases; bases outside gene matches: 15. The CDR3 runs 18 residues. The CDR3 loop is CAISARSQTSGTEYEQYF. The CDR3 coding sequence is TGTGCCATCAGTGCCCGTTCTCAGACTAGCGGGACCGAGTACGAGCAGTACTTC.

V usage is TRBV5-1 and J usage is TRBJ2-7, with 7 bases matching TRBD2. CDR1 and CDR2 from the germline V gene are SGHRS and YFSETQ. CDR3 length equals 16 residues. V was pared by 7 bases and J by 0 bases, with 13 bases of the junction left unmatched. The CDR3 spells CASRPTAGESSYEQYF. The CDR3 coding sequence is TGCGCCAGCCGCCCAACGGCGGGAGAGTCCTCCTACGAGCAGTACTTC.

V gene TRBV2 combines with J gene TRBJ2-3; D is unresolved. V lost 4 bases, J lost 0 bases, and 8 bases lay in between. The CDR3 is made up of 14 amino acids. Germline CDR1 SNHLY, CDR2 FYNNEI. The CDR3 DNA reads as TGTGCCAGCAGTGCTCTCCTTAGCACAGATACGCAGTATTTT. Translating it yields CASSALLSTDTQYF.

This clonotype was observed a few times. The CDR3 spells CSVQRKLTGQETQYF. CDR3 nucleotide sequence: TGCAGCGTTCAACGGAAGTTGACAGGGCAAGAGACCCAGTACTTC. V gene TRBV29-1 combines with J gene TRBJ2-5, with TRBD1 matching over 7 bases. Germline V gene sequence: CDR1 SQVTM, CDR2 ANQGSEA. The CDR3 contains 15 residues. V trimming: 5 bases; J trimming: 2 bases; junction bases outside the gene matches: 11.

This clonotype was observed a handful of times. The genes are TRBV7-2 and TRBJ2-7; 9 bases match TRBD2. Losses at the gene ends were 4 bases for V and 3 bases for J; bases not matched to a gene: 4. CDR1 SGHTA and CDR2 FQGNSA come from the germline V gene. The CDR3 spans 14 residues. For the CDR3, the DNA is TGTGCCAGCAGCTCAACTAGCGGGTACTACGAGCAGTACTTC. It yields the protein CASSSTSGYYEQYF.

This sequence joins TRBV28 and TRBJ2-1, with TRBD1 identical over 11 bases. CDR3 length: 15 amino acids. J was trimmed by 4 bases and V by 6 bases; bases with no gene match: 5. Germline V gene lookup returns CDR1 MDHEN and CDR2 SYDVKM. For the CDR3, the DNA is TGTGCCAGCAGACAGGGACAGGGGGTTTACAATGAGCAGTTCTTC. Translating it yields CASRQGQGVYNEQFF.

The V gene is TRBV2, the J gene TRBJ2-3, with no clear D. Germline-derived CDR1 and CDR2 are SNHLY and FYNNEI. CDR3 length equals 14 residues. V lost 2 bases and J 2 bases, leaving 8 bases between the germline ends. The CDR3 loop is CASSERVFTDTQYF. The DNA of the CDR3 is TGTGCCAGCAGTGAACGGGTGTTCACAGATACGCAGTATTTT.

The J gene is TRBJ1-5, the V gene TRBV27; maybe TRBD1 (5 bases). V lost 4 bases and J lost 5, with 6 bases in between. This CDR3 region has 12 residues. CDR1 and CDR2 (germline): MNHEY, SMNVEV (reference sequence). CDR3 loop: CASSSRDQPQHF. For the CDR3, the DNA is TGTGCCAGCAGTTCCAGGGATCAGCCCCAGCATTTT.

This clonotype was recorded a few times. The chain has TRBV6-5 and TRBJ2-7; 12 bases align to TRBD2. With 2 bases clipped from V and 3 bases from J, the junction kept 11 bases outside the gene matches. The CDR3 runs to 18 residues. The germline gives CDR1 MNHEY, CDR2 SVGAGI. The CDR3 spells CASSYRASGLAGLYEQYF. The CDR3 DNA is TGTGCCAGCAGTTACCGAGCATCAGGACTAGCGGGACTCTACGAGCAGTACTTC.

This rearrangement joins TRBV24-1 to TRBJ2-1; D is uncertain. Trimming stripped 5 bases from V and 7 bases from J, with 11 bases between. CDR1 and CDR2 (germline): KGHDR, SFDVKD. The CDR3 length is 13 residues. In nucleotides, the CDR3 is TGTGCCACCAGTGTGAACTCCTGGAATGAGCAGTTCTTC. Translation gives CATSVNSWNEQFF.

A word on this clonotype: The junction does not match germline at one end; this may be a read error. The chain has TRBV4-2 and TRBJ1-1, with a possible D match to TRBD1 (6 bases). CDR1 LGHNA and CDR2 YNFKEQ come from the germline V gene. This CDR3 is 13 amino acids long. CDR3 DNA: TGTGCCAGCAGAGTTCAGGGGAACACTGAAGCTCTCTTT. Its protein is CASRVQGNTEALF.

The chain employs TRBV28 and TRBJ2-1; D unclear. The CDR3 length is 13 residues. Germline CDR1 is MDHEN and CDR2 is SYDVKM. Trimming took 5 bases from V and 7 from J, leaving 12 bases between them. This CDR3 is CASSPSSFNEQFF. The CDR3, as DNA: TGTGCCAGCAGTCCCTCCAGTTTTAATGAGCAGTTCTTC.

The V gene is TRBV6-1, the J gene TRBJ2-5; a possible D gene is TRBD2 (6 bases). CDR3 length equals 15 residues. Trimming pared 4 bases from V and 4 bases from J, leaving 16 bases between. From germline, CDR1 is MNHNS and CDR2 SASEGT. The DNA for the CDR3 is TGTGCCAGCAGTGCAAGGCCTAGCGTAAGAGAGACCCAGTACTTC. This encodes CASSARPSVRETQYF.

On this clonotype: The junction departs from germline at one end; a sequencing error may be responsible. The V and J genes are TRBV20-1 and TRBJ2-7; 10 nucleotides match TRBD2. The CDR3 is made up of 16 amino acids. The germline V gene has CDR1 DFQATT and CDR2 SNEGSKA (reference sequence). The CDR3, as DNA: TGCTGTGCTGGACCTAGCGGGAGCTTAAGCTCCTACGAGCAGTACTTC. Its translation is CCAGPSGSLSSYEQYF.

The V call is TRBV28, the J call TRBJ2-7; 9 nucleotides line up with TRBD2. V lost 2 bases and J lost 2; bases outside the gene matches: 7. The CDR3 consists of 16 residues. The germline gives CDR1 MDHEN, CDR2 SYDVKM. CDR3 sequence (DNA): TGTGCCAGCAGTTTAATCTTCAGCGGGAGGCCCTACGAGCAGTACTTC. This translates into CASSLIFSGRPYEQYF. Filled out from reference TRBV28 and TRBJ2-7, the complete variable domain reads DVKVTQSSRYLVKRTGEKVFLECVQDMDHENMFWYRQDPGLGLRLIYFSYDVKMKEKGDIPEGYSVSREKKERFSLILESASTNQTSMYLCASSLIFSGRPYEQYFGPGTRLTVT.

This chain joins TRBV29-1 and TRBJ2-7, with 11 positions matching TRBD2. Germline CDR1 and CDR2: SQVTM and ANQGSEA. The length of the CDR3 is 15 residues. The V and J ends lost 0 bases and 3 bases, in that order; junction bases with no gene match: 4. This CDR3 is CSVEDRLAGYYEQYF. CDR3 in DNA: TGCAGCGTTGAAGATCGACTAGCGGGATACTACGAGCAGTACTTC.

The V and J genes are TRBV5-1 and TRBJ1-1; 9 bases align to TRBD1. The germline V gene encodes CDR1 SGHRS and CDR2 YFSETQ. The ends lost 3 bases at V and 1 base at J; junction bases unmatched: 7. The CDR3 consists of 16 residues. The CDR3 DNA is TGCGCCAGCAGCTCTACAGGGGGCAAGGGGAACACTGAAGCTTTCTTT. Residues: CASSSTGGKGNTEAFF.

A single count supports this clonotype. V and J are TRBV7-3 and TRBJ2-6, with 8 positions matching TRBD2. The CDR3 has 16 amino acids. Trimming cost V 2 bases and J 2 bases; bases outside gene matches: 2. The germline gives CDR1 SGHTA, CDR2 FQGTGA. The CDR3: CASSLGREAGANVLTF. The CDR3 DNA reads TGTGCCAGCAGCTTAGGGCGGGAGGCTGGGGCCAACGTCCTGACTTTC.

There are a few counts of this clonotype. Its ends do not fully match the called genes, so a read error is possible. This chain joins TRBV9 and TRBJ2-3; tentatively, D is TRBD2 (5 bases). This CDR3 spans 15 amino acids. From germline, CDR1 is SGDLS and CDR2 YYNGEE. CDR3 nucleotides: TGTGCCAGCAGCGCGGGTAGCGCCAGCACAGATACGCATTATTTT. This translates into CASSAGSASTDTHYF.

J is TRBJ2-7 and V is TRBV10-1; 8 bases map to TRBD2. V lost 11 bases and J lost 6; bases outside the gene matches: 9. This CDR3 is built from 12 residues. Germline CDR1 and CDR2: WNHNN and SYGVQD (reference sequence). The CDR3 nucleotides read TGCGCCGCGGGGACTAGTCTAACCGAGCAGTACTTC. The encoded protein is CAAGTSLTEQYF.